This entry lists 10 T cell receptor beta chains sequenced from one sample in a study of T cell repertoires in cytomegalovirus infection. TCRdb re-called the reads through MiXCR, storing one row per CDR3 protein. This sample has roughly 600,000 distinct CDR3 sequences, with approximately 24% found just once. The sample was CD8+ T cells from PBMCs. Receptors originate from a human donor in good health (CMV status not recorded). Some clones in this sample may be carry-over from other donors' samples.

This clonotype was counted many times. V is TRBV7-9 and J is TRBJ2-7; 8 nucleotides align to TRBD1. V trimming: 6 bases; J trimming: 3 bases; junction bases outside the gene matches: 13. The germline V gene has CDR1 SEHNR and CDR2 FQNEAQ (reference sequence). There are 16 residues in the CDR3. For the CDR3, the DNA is TGTGCCAGCAGTCAATCCGGGACAGGAACGTTCTACGAGCAGTACGTC. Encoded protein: CASSQSGTGTFYEQYV.

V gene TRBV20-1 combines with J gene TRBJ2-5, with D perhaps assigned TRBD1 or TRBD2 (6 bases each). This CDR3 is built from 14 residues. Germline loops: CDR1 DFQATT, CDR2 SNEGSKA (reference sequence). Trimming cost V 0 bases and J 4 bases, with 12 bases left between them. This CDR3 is CSARDWGAGETQYF. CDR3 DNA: TGCAGTGCTAGAGATTGGGGGGCTGGAGAGACCCAGTACTTC.

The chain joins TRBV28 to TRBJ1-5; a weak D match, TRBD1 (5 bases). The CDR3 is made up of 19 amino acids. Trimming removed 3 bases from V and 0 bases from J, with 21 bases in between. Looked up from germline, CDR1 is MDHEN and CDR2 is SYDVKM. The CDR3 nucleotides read TGTGCCAGCAGTTTCCACACAGGAGGGTATGCCGGTAGCAATCAGCCCCAGCATTTT. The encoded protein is CASSFHTGGYAGSNQPQHF.

The CDR3 here is CSVPTPGDYGYTF. In DNA, the CDR3 is TGCAGCGTTCCAACCCCAGGGGACTATGGCTACACCTTC. V usage is TRBV29-1 and J usage is TRBJ1-2; a weak D match, TRBD1 (6 bases). Trimming stripped 5 bases from V and 3 bases from J, with 13 bases between. This CDR3 has 13 residues. Germline-derived CDR1 and CDR2 are SQVTM and ANQGSEA.

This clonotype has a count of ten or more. CDR3 DNA: TGTGCTAGTGGTTTGGCGGGTTACGGAATCAACATTCAGTACTTC. This encodes CASGLAGYGINIQYF. This chain joins TRBV12-5 and TRBJ2-4; D gene ambiguous. V lost 1 base and J lost 7, with 14 bases in between. The CDR3 contains 15 residues. Per germline, CDR1 LGHNT and CDR2 FRNRAP.

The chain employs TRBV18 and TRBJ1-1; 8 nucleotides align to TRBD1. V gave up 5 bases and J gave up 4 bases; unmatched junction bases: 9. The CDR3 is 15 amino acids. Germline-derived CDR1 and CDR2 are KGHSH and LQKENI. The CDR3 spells CASSIGQGGGTEAFF. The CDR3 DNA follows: TGTGCCAGCTCAATAGGACAGGGCGGCGGCACTGAAGCTTTCTTT.

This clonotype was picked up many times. CDR3 amino acids: CASSALQGKYNSPLHF. The CDR3 DNA is TGTGCCAGCAGCGCCCTTCAGGGAAAGTATAATTCACCCCTCCACTTT. The chain couples TRBV7-9 to TRBJ1-6; TRBD1 is a possible D gene (5 bases). The germline CDR1 and CDR2 sequences are SEHNR and FQNEAQ (reference sequence). This CDR3 is 16 amino acids long. Trimming cost V 5 bases and J 4 bases, with 15 bases left between them.

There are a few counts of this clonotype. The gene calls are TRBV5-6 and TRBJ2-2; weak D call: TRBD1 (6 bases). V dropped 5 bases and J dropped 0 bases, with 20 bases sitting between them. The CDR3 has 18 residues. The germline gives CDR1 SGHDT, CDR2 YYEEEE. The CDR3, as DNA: TGTGCCAGCAGTGGAATAATGTCCGGGACAACGAACACCGGGGAGCTGTTTTTT. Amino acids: CASSGIMSGTTNTGELFF.

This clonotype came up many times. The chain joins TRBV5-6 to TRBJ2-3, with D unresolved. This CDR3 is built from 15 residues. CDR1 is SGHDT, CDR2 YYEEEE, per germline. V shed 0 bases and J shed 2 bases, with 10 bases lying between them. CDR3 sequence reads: CASSLDQAHTDTQYF. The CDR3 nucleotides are TGTGCCAGCAGCTTGGACCAGGCTCACACAGATACGCAGTATTTT. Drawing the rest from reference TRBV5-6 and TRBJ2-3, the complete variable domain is DAGVTQSPTHLIKTRGQQVTLRCSPKSGHDTVSWYQQALGQGPQFIFQYYEEEERQRGNFPDRFSGHQFPNYSSELNVNALLLGDSALYLCASSLDQAHTDTQYFGPGTRLTVL.

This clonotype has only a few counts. This CDR3 reads CASGAAEAFF. The DNA of the CDR3 is TGTGCCAGCGGGGCGGCTGAAGCTTTCTTT. The rearrangement uses TRBV6-6 and TRBJ1-1, with a weak D call TRBD1 (5 bases). Deletions cut 8 bases from V and 6 bases from J, with 7 bases between. This CDR3 is built from 10 residues. Germline values: CDR1 MNHNY, CDR2 SVGAGI (reference sequence).